This TCR beta chain derives from a study of T cell responses to AZD1222 COVID-19 vaccine. Study-wide results and limits: Only 5 to 7 AZD1222 recipients were seropositive at baseline. Clonal diversity was possibly underestimated, and white British individuals and females predominated among donors.

TCRdb keeps only in-frame clones here, not all; method: immunoSEQ multiplex PCR. In the table there are about 190,000 clones, approximately 94% of which are singletons. V was shortened by 1 base and J by 0 bases, with 8 bases between the two germline ends. CDR3 size: 14 residues. Germline-derived CDR1 and CDR2 are SGHTS and YDEGEE. Remarks on this clone: As yet, its antigen is unknown.

The genes are TRBV5-8 and TRBJ2-7; D unclear. This clonotype originated in an adult in good health. The sequencing used peripheral blood, collected on day 0 of AZD1222 vaccination. The CDR3 loop reads CASSLRTVSYEQYF. The DNA for the CDR3 is TGTGCCAGCAGCTTGAGGACCGTCTCCTACGAGCAGTACTTC.